Each of the 27 T cell receptor beta chains below was sequenced from the same sample in a study of control samples from healthy donors and cancer patients. This table comes from immunoSEQ multiplex PCR, and its TCRdb copy is limited to in-frame clones, with some not included. Among roughly 170,000 clones, about 91% were seen once, and the ten largest hold around 2%. Source material: blood. The receptors come from a middle-aged woman in good health.

The CDR3 nucleotides read TGTGCCAGCAGTGAGGGGGGGCGCGGGGGTTCCTACGAGCAGTACTTC. This gives the protein CASSEGGRGGSYEQYF. The chain joins TRBV2 to TRBJ2-7; D perhaps matches TRBD2 (7 bases). V was pared by 3 bases and J by 1 base, with 16 bases between. Germline CDR1 SNHLY, CDR2 FYNNEI. CDR3 length equals 16 residues. Full variable domain (missing parts from reference TRBV2 and TRBJ2-7): EPEVTQTPSHQVTQMGQEVILRCVPISNHLYFYWYRQILGQKVEFLVSFYNNEISEKSEIFDDQFSVERPDGSNFTLKIRSTKLEDSAMYFCASSEGGRGGSYEQYFGPGTRLTVT.

In this sample, this clone turned up once. The chain has TRBV5-4 and TRBJ2-7; D is perhaps TRBD1 (6 bases). V shed 3 bases and J shed 0 bases, with 13 bases lying between them. CDR1 is SGHNT, CDR2 YYREEE, per germline (reference sequence). There are 15 residues in the CDR3. As DNA, the CDR3 is TGTGCCAGCAGCTCCCAGGGGACCGACTCCTACGAGCAGTACTTC. Amino acids: CASSSQGTDSYEQYF.

The rearrangement joins TRBV5-4 to TRBJ2-1; D perhaps matches TRBD2 (6 bases). CDR1 is SGHNT and CDR2 is YYREEE in the germline V gene (reference sequence). Trimming took off 4 bases at V and 4 bases at J, with 15 bases between the two ends. This CDR3 spans 15 amino acids. DNA of the CDR3: TGTGCCAGCAGCCCAACGGGGGACTCTTACAATGAGCAGTTCTTC. This encodes CASSPTGDSYNEQFF.

The chain has TRBV11-2 and TRBJ2-5, with D tentatively TRBD1 (5 bases). Trimming took 5 bases from V and 4 from J, leaving 20 bases between them. The germline V gene has CDR1 SGHAT and CDR2 FQNNGV. The CDR3 is 16 residues long. The DNA for the CDR3 is TGTGCCAGCAGCCCTTATTACCAACAGGCCCCAGAGACCCAGTACTTC. It encodes CASSPYYQQAPETQYF.

In DNA, the CDR3 is TGTGCCAGCAGCAATAGCGGGGGGGCCGGCAATGAGCAGTTCTTC. Translating it yields CASSNSGGAGNEQFF. The chain uses TRBV7-9 and TRBJ2-1; TRBD2 matches at 11 bases. V trimming: 5 bases; J trimming: 6 bases; junction bases outside the gene matches: 6. The CDR3 length is 15 residues. From germline, CDR1 is SEHNR and CDR2 FQNEAQ (reference sequence). The whole variable domain, remainder taken from reference TRBV7-9 and TRBJ2-1, is DTGVSQNPRHKITKRGQNVTFRCDPISEHNRLYWYRQTLGQGPEFLTYFQNEAQLEKSRLLSDRFSAERPKGSFSTLEIQRTEQGDSAMYLCASSNSGGAGNEQFFGPGTRLTVL.

The chain carries TRBV5-6 and TRBJ1-4, with D unclear. Germline V gives CDR1 SGHDT, CDR2 YYEEEE. This CDR3 has 15 residues. The ends were cut back, 3 bases at V and 7 bases at J, with 16 bases in the middle. The CDR3 coding sequence is TGTGCCAGCAGCTCCGAGGACCCTTGGGGTGAAAAACTGTTTTTT. It is translated as CASSSEDPWGEKLFF.

The rearrangement uses TRBV10-2 and TRBJ1-5, with D hard to call. CDR1 and CDR2 from the germline V gene are WSHSY and SAAADI. The CDR3 is 13 amino acids. Trimming cost V 7 bases and J 3 bases, with 10 bases left between them. Here the CDR3 reads CASTAQNNQPQHF. The CDR3 coding sequence is TGCGCCAGCACTGCACAAAACAATCAGCCCCAGCATTTT.

Only a few counts were recorded for this clone. This chain connects TRBV5-5 to TRBJ1-2, with D perhaps matching TRBD1 (5 bases). Trimming removed 0 bases at V and 5 bases at J, with 8 bases between. Germline V lookup: CDR1 SGHKS, CDR2 YYEKEE (reference sequence). CDR3 length: 13 amino acids. CDR3 amino acids: CASSLAGGYGYTF. As DNA, the CDR3 is TGTGCCAGCAGCTTGGCCGGGGGGTATGGCTACACCTTC.

The chain is built from TRBV6-6 and TRBJ1-1; 10 nucleotides match TRBD1. CDR3 size: 15 residues. The V gene end was trimmed by 0 bases and the J gene end by 3 bases; junction bases not matched to a gene: 1. Germline-derived CDR1 and CDR2 are MNHNY and SVGAGI (reference sequence). The CDR3 coding sequence is TGTGCCAGCAGTTACTCGGACAGGGGGTACACTGAAGCTTTCTTT. This gives the protein CASSYSDRGYTEAFF.

The chain carries TRBV3-1 (or the pseudogene TRBV3-2) and TRBJ2-7; 7 bases line up with TRBD1. Unmatched junction bases numbered 7, after V lost 0 bases and J lost 5 bases. CDR3 size: 15 residues. Germline CDR1 reads LGHDT; CDR2 reads YNNKEL (reference sequence). The CDR3 reads CASSQDGRGFDEQYF. CDR3 nucleotides: TGTGCCAGCAGCCAAGATGGCAGGGGGTTCGACGAGCAGTACTTC.

This clone was recorded once. The V gene is TRBV5-1, the J gene TRBJ2-1; D uncertain. The CDR3 has 14 amino acids. V was trimmed by 1 base and J by 3 bases, leaving 8 bases between them. Germline V gene data show CDR1 as SGHRS and CDR2 as YFSETQ. CDR3 sequence: CASSLSGDYNEQFF. The CDR3 DNA is TGCGCCAGCAGCTTGTCCGGAGACTACAATGAGCAGTTCTTC. The full variable domain, in which reference TRBV5-1 and TRBJ2-1 provide the parts outside the CDR3, is KAGVTQTPRYLIKTRGQQVTLSCSPISGHRSVSWYQQTPGQGLQFLFEYFSETQRNKGNFPGRFSGRQFSNSRSEMNVSTLELGDSALYLCASSLSGDYNEQFFGPGTRLTVL.

The rearrangement links TRBV5-4 to TRBJ2-5; D may be TRBD1 (7 bases). This CDR3 is 14 amino acids long. Germline V gene sequence: CDR1 SGHNT, CDR2 YYREEE (reference sequence). With 0 bases removed from V and 5 bases from J, the gap between germline ends came to 11 bases. The CDR3 region is CASSLEAGGETQYF. The CDR3 DNA is TGTGCCAGCAGCTTGGAGGCAGGGGGGGAGACCCAGTACTTC.

V is TRBV7-9 and J is TRBJ1-2, with a weak D call TRBD1 (5 bases). The CDR3 is made up of 11 amino acids. The V end lost 5 bases, the J end lost 12 bases, and 13 bases lay between the germline ends. Germline lookup yields CDR1 SEHNR and CDR2 FQNEAQ (reference sequence). CDR3 amino acids: CASSRDWSHTF. The CDR3 DNA sequence: TGTGCCAGCAGCCGGGACTGGTCCCACACCTTC.

This rearrangement joins TRBV11-2 to TRBJ1-5; 10 bases line up with TRBD1. The CDR3 is 13 amino acids. V shed 5 bases, J shed 7 bases, and the junction held 2 bases outside the gene matches. Looked up from germline, CDR1 is SGHAT and CDR2 is FQNNGV. CDR3 sequence (DNA): TGTGCCAGCAGCGAGACAGGGGGCCAGCCCCAGCATTTT. This gives the protein CASSETGGQPQHF.

Only one count was recorded for this clone. The genes are TRBV9 and TRBJ2-5; TRBD2 might be the D (6 bases). V was trimmed by 3 bases and J by 1 base, leaving 10 bases between them. The CDR3 runs to 14 residues. Germline V gene data show CDR1 as SGDLS and CDR2 as YYNGEE. The CDR3 region has the DNA TGTGCCAGCAGCGCCCGGAGGGCCCAAGAGACCCAGTACTTC. Residues: CASSARRAQETQYF.

The chain carries TRBV10-2 and TRBJ1-1, with a weak D call TRBD1 (6 bases). This CDR3 has 13 residues. CDR1 WSHSY and CDR2 SAAADI come from the germline V gene. Trimming took off 6 bases at V and 8 bases at J, with 16 bases between the two ends. The CDR3 DNA reads as TGCGCCAGCAGGGGTAGTCTAGGGGGAGAAGCTTTCTTT. Its translation is CASRGSLGGEAFF.

V usage is TRBV5-6 and J usage is TRBJ2-3; D is perhaps TRBD1 (6 bases). Deletions cut 2 bases from V and 5 bases from J, with 12 bases between. This CDR3 comprises 14 residues. Germline values: CDR1 SGHDT, CDR2 YYEEEE. CDR3 amino acids: CASSLGTREDTQYF. The CDR3 coding sequence is TGTGCCAGCAGCTTAGGGACACGCGAAGATACGCAGTATTTT.

The chain couples TRBV5-1 to TRBJ2-1; 11 bases are a match to TRBD1. The CDR3 is 16 residues long. Germline assignment: CDR1 SGHRS and CDR2 YFSETQ. J gave up 11 bases and V 0 bases, and 10 bases lay outside the gene matches. The CDR3 DNA is TGCGCCAGCAGCTTGGGAGGACAGGGGGCTTTTCAGAAGCAGTTCTTC. Amino acids: CASSLGGQGAFQKQFF. Full variable domain (rest looked up from reference TRBV5-1 and TRBJ2-1): KAGVTQTPRYLIKTRGQQVTLSCSPISGHRSVSWYQQTPGQGLQFLFEYFSETQRNKGNFPGRFSGRQFSNSRSEMNVSTLELGDSALYLCASSLGGQGAFQKQFFGPGTRLTVL.

V gene TRBV6-1 combines with J gene TRBJ2-4; possible D gene TRBD1, 5 bases. CDR1 and CDR2 from the germline V gene are MNHNS and SASEGT. V lost 0 bases and J 6 bases, leaving 15 bases between the germline ends. This CDR3 contains 16 residues. The CDR3 region is CASSEAQGVSPNIQYF. CDR3 DNA: TGTGCCAGCAGTGAAGCCCAAGGGGTGTCACCAAACATTCAGTACTTC.

The chain combines TRBV19 with TRBJ2-7, with TRBD1 matching 9 bases. V lost 3 bases to trimming and J lost 0 bases; unmatched junction nucleotides: 3. Germline-derived CDR1 and CDR2 are LNHDA and SQIVND (reference sequence). The CDR3 runs to 15 residues. In nucleotides, the CDR3 is TGTGCCAGTAGTATTGTACAGGGGGCCTCCTACGAGCAGTACTTC. It translates to CASSIVQGASYEQYF.

The genes are TRBV7-6 and TRBJ1-1; the D gene is possibly TRBD1 (5 bases). V was pared by 4 bases and J by 5 bases, with 14 bases between. From germline, CDR1 is SGHVS and CDR2 FNYEAQ. This CDR3 contains 14 residues. CDR3 protein: CASSSSTQGTEAFF. The CDR3 DNA follows: TGTGCCAGCAGCTCCTCAACTCAGGGTACTGAAGCTTTCTTT.

The J gene is TRBJ2-5, the V gene TRBV27; D is ambiguous. The germline gives CDR1 MNHEY, CDR2 SMNVEV (reference sequence). This CDR3 contains 13 residues. The V and J ends lost 0 bases and 7 bases respectively, with 9 bases between them. CDR3 amino acids: CASSLSASGTQYF. The CDR3 region has the DNA TGTGCCAGCAGTTTATCAGCCAGTGGGACCCAGTACTTC.

The genes are TRBV3-1 (or the pseudogene TRBV3-2) and TRBJ1-1; the match to TRBD1 covers 10 bases. CDR1 and CDR2 from the germline V gene are LGHDT and YNNKEL (reference sequence). V shed 4 bases, J shed 3 bases, and the junction held 2 bases outside the gene matches. CDR3 size: 14 residues. The CDR3 DNA reads as TGTGCCAGCAGCCGGGGGACAGGGGACACTGAAGCTTTCTTT. Translating gives CASSRGTGDTEAFF.

The chain recombines TRBV11-2 with TRBJ2-7, with no clear D. Germline CDR1 and CDR2: SGHAT and FQNNGV. V lost 9 bases to trimming and J lost 1 base, with 10 bases between them. The CDR3 length is 12 residues. CDR3 bases: TGTGCCAGTCAGCATCGGTCCTACGAGCAGTACTTC. Its protein is CASQHRSYEQYF.

The rearrangement uses TRBV5-6 and TRBJ2-7, with D possibly matching TRBD2 (7 bases). CDR1 SGHDT and CDR2 YYEEEE come from the germline V gene. CDR3 length equals 15 residues. Trimming left V 3 bases short and J 12 bases short, with 25 bases between. CDR3 sequence: CASSSGGAYPPNGYF. Here the CDR3 DNA reads TGTGCCAGCAGCTCGGGGGGCGCCTACCCCCCCAATGGGTACTTC.

This rearrangement joins TRBV6-5 to TRBJ1-1, with a tentative D call TRBD1 (5 bases). The CDR3 is 13 amino acids. V lost 7 bases and J lost 3, with 12 bases in between. The germline gives CDR1 MNHEY, CDR2 SVGAGI. The CDR3 reads CASTEWGDTEAFF. The DNA of the CDR3 is TGTGCCAGCACCGAGTGGGGGGACACTGAAGCTTTCTTT.

This clone was recorded only once. The chain employs TRBV10-3 and TRBJ2-2; TRBD2 matches 9 bases. V was clipped by 4 bases and J by 2 bases; unmatched bases: 8. The length of the CDR3 is 17 residues. Per the germline V gene, CDR1 is ENHRY and CDR2 is SYGVKD. The CDR3 coding sequence is TGTGCCATCAGTGCGGCCAGCGGGGGGTATAACACCGGGGAGCTGTTTTTT. It is translated as CAISAASGGYNTGELFF.